A selection of T cell receptor beta chains follows, all from one sample in a study of cytotoxic CD8 clonotypes in ibrutinib-treated CLL. Produced via immunoSEQ multiplex PCR; TCRdb's table is partial and in-frame only. The data contain about 140,000 clones, 65% to 85% of them singletons. The source was PBMCs, collected after 36 months of ibrutinib treatment. These receptors originate from a human donor with chronic lymphocytic leukemia. CDR3s include the opening cysteine and the closing phenylalanine or tryptophan. Each record gives: clone size, D gene, J gene, V gene, CDR3 DNA, CDR3 protein. The D gene is left open where the match is weak. Rows give clone size only sometimes, using once, few, many, or a class for an expanded clone.

clone size: NA; D gene: TRBD1; J gene: TRBJ1-2; V gene: TRBV6-1; CDR3 DNA: TGTGCCAGCAGTCCAGGGGGCCACTTTGGTGGCTACACCTTC; CDR3 protein: CASSPGGHFGGYTF
clone size: medium-sized; D gene: TRBD2; J gene: TRBJ2-2; V gene: TRBV7-3; CDR3 DNA: TGTGCCAGCAGCCCGGGGGGTTCGGCCACCGGGGAGCTGTTTTTT; CDR3 protein: CASSPGGSATGELFF
clone size: few; D gene: TRBD2; J gene: TRBJ2-5; V gene: TRBV5-1; CDR3 DNA: TGCGCCAGCAGCTGGAGACTAGCGGGGGGGTACCAAGAGACCCAGTACTTC; CDR3 protein: CASSWRLAGGYQETQYF
clone size: NA; D gene: NA; J gene: TRBJ1-1; V gene: TRBV10-3; CDR3 DNA: TGTGCCATCAGAGGGGGGCGCATCACTGAAGCTTTCTTT; CDR3 protein: CAIRGGRITEAFF
clone size: NA; D gene: NA; J gene: TRBJ1-2; V gene: TRBV7-3; CDR3 DNA: TGTGCCAGCAGCTTAAACACATGGCGCCGGGTGGATTATGGCTACACCTTC; CDR3 protein: CASSLNTWRRVDYGYTF
clone size: few; D gene: TRBD2; J gene: TRBJ2-3; V gene: TRBV7-7; CDR3 DNA: TGTGCCAGCAGCTTAGCGGGGGGGGCAGATACGCAGTATTTT; CDR3 protein: CASSLAGGADTQYF
clone size: few; D gene: NA; J gene: TRBJ1-6; V gene: TRBV7-2; CDR3 DNA: TGTGCCAGCAGCTTAGAAGGGCCAACCTTCTTT; CDR3 protein: CASSLEGPTFF
clone size: few; D gene: TRBD1; J gene: TRBJ1-4; V gene: TRBV6-5; CDR3 DNA: TGTGCCAGCAGATCCGACAGGGCGGGTAATGAAAAACTGTTTTTT; CDR3 protein: CASRSDRAGNEKLFF
clone size: NA; D gene: TRBD1; J gene: TRBJ2-5; V gene: TRBV19; CDR3 DNA: TGTGCCAGTAGTTCCCACCCAGGGGGCGGTGCACAAGAGACCCAGTACTTC; CDR3 protein: CASSSHPGGGAQETQYF
clone size: NA; D gene: TRBD1; J gene: TRBJ2-1; V gene: TRBV5-4; CDR3 DNA: TGTGCCAGCAGCTTGGCCTGGGGACAGAACAATGAGCAGTTCTTC; CDR3 protein: CASSLAWGQNNEQFF
clone size: NA; D gene: NA; J gene: TRBJ2-1; V gene: TRBV21-1; CDR3 DNA: TGTGCCAGCAGCAAAGTGTCGAGCCTAGCGGGAGCGTCCTACAATGAGCAGTTCTTC; CDR3 protein: CASSKVSSLAGASYNEQFF
clone size: NA; D gene: NA; J gene: TRBJ1-2; V gene: TRBV7-2; CDR3 DNA: TGTGCCAGCAGCTCCAGGGTGGGCAGCTATGGCTACACCTTC; CDR3 protein: CASSSRVGSYGYTF
clone size: NA; D gene: TRBD2; J gene: TRBJ2-7; V gene: TRBV5-4; CDR3 DNA: TGTGCCAGCAGCGCGGGGGTTGGGCAAACCTACGAGCAGTACTTC; CDR3 protein: CASSAGVGQTYEQYF
clone size: NA; D gene: NA; J gene: TRBJ2-3; V gene: TRBV9; CDR3 DNA: TGTGCCAGCAGCGCACGGGCCCGGCGAAACACGCCAGATACGCAGTATTTT; CDR3 protein: CASSARARRNTPDTQYF
clone size: NA; D gene: NA; J gene: TRBJ2-7; V gene: TRBV2; CDR3 DNA: TGTGCCAGCAGGGCATGGACTACCTTGGGGGACGAGCAGTACTTC; CDR3 protein: CASRAWTTLGDEQYF
clone size: NA; D gene: NA; J gene: TRBJ2-3; V gene: TRBV7-3; CDR3 DNA: TGTGCCAGCAGCTTATTGCTCACAGATACGCAGTATTTT; CDR3 protein: CASSLLLTDTQYF
clone size: NA; D gene: NA; J gene: TRBJ2-3; V gene: TRBV21-1; CDR3 DNA: TGTGCCAGCAGCAAACGATATCGAGCGGCGGGCACAGATACGCAGTATTTT; CDR3 protein: CASSKRYRAAGTDTQYF
clone size: NA; D gene: NA; J gene: TRBJ1-2; V gene: TRBV18; CDR3 DNA: TGTGCCAGCTCACCCATGACAGGAACGGTTAATGGCTACACCTTC; CDR3 protein: CASSPMTGTVNGYTF
clone size: NA; D gene: TRBD1; J gene: TRBJ1-5; V gene: TRBV19; CDR3 DNA: TGTGCCAGTAGATTTTTACAGGGGCGCCAGCCCCAGCATTTT; CDR3 protein: CASRFLQGRQPQHF
clone size: NA; D gene: TRBD1; J gene: TRBJ2-7; V gene: TRBV6-5; CDR3 DNA: TGTGCCAGCAGTTACCGTTCTGACAGGGGTGCCTACGGGCAGTACTTC; CDR3 protein: CASSYRSDRGAYGQYF
clone size: NA; D gene: NA; J gene: TRBJ1-5; V gene: TRBV30; CDR3 DNA: TGTGCCGGGACATCCGGGGGTGGGCAGCCCCAGCATTTT; CDR3 protein: CAGTSGGGQPQHF
clone size: NA; D gene: NA; J gene: TRBJ1-1; V gene: TRBV10-1; CDR3 DNA: TGCGCCAGCAGTGAGAACCTGAACACTGAAGCTTTCTTT; CDR3 protein: CASSENLNTEAFF
clone size: NA; D gene: NA; J gene: TRBJ2-2; V gene: TRBV6-5; CDR3 DNA: TGTGCCAGCAGTTATAATGTGGATCCCGGGGAGCTGTTTTTT; CDR3 protein: CASSYNVDPGELFF
clone size: NA; D gene: NA; J gene: TRBJ2-1; V gene: TRBV5-1; CDR3 DNA: TGCGCCAGCAGCTTGTTTGTAGGGAATGAGCAGTTCTTC; CDR3 protein: CASSLFVGNEQFF
clone size: NA; D gene: TRBD1; J gene: TRBJ1-3; V gene: TRBV28; CDR3 DNA: TGTGCCAGCAGTTTGAGGGACAGGGGGCAGAGAAACACCATATATTTT; CDR3 protein: CASSLRDRGQRNTIYF
clone size: NA; D gene: NA; J gene: TRBJ2-3; V gene: TRBV2; CDR3 DNA: TGTGCCAGCAGTGAAGACCCGGATGGTACGCAGTATTTT; CDR3 protein: CASSEDPDGTQYF
clone size: NA; D gene: TRBD2; J gene: TRBJ2-1; V gene: TRBV30; CDR3 DNA: TGTGCCTGGAGTATACGGACTAGCTCCTCTACAATGGATGAGCAGTTCTTC; CDR3 protein: CAWSIRTSSSTMDEQFF
clone size: NA; D gene: NA; J gene: TRBJ2-5; V gene: TRBV11-3; CDR3 DNA: TGTGCCAGCAGCCACCGGGACACCGGAGAGACCCAGTACTTC; CDR3 protein: CASSHRDTGETQYF
clone size: NA; D gene: NA; J gene: TRBJ1-5; V gene: TRBV30; CDR3 DNA: TGTGCCTGGAGTCCACCTTATAGCAATCAGCCCCAGCATTTT; CDR3 protein: CAWSPPYSNQPQHF
clone size: NA; D gene: TRBD1; J gene: TRBJ2-7; V gene: TRBV5-6; CDR3 DNA: TGTGCCAGCAGCTTGGTAGACAGGGTGTACGAGCAGTACTTC; CDR3 protein: CASSLVDRVYEQYF
clone size: NA; D gene: TRBD2; J gene: TRBJ2-1; V gene: TRBV6-1; CDR3 DNA: TGTGCCAGCAGTGAATTTAGGCTAGCGGGAGTGGAGCAGTTCTTC; CDR3 protein: CASSEFRLAGVEQFF
clone size: NA; D gene: TRBD1; J gene: TRBJ2-3; V gene: TRBV29-1; CDR3 DNA: TGCAGCGTTGAGACAGGGTTAGATACGCAGTATTTT; CDR3 protein: CSVETGLDTQYF
clone size: NA; D gene: TRBD1; J gene: TRBJ1-1; V gene: TRBV6-6; CDR3 DNA: TGTGCCAGCAGTTACCAACGACAGGGGATTGAAACTGAAGCTTTCTTT; CDR3 protein: CASSYQRQGIETEAFF
clone size: NA; D gene: NA; J gene: TRBJ1-6; V gene: TRBV6-1; CDR3 DNA: TGTGCCAGCAGTGAATTGGAGATCTCCTATAATTCACCCCTCCACTTT; CDR3 protein: CASSELEISYNSPLHF
clone size: once; D gene: NA; J gene: TRBJ1-2; V gene: TRBV27; CDR3 DNA: TGTGCCAGCAGTCCCTTAGGGGAGAGAGGCTACACCTTC; CDR3 protein: CASSPLGERGYTF
clone size: NA; D gene: NA; J gene: TRBJ1-1; V gene: TRBV6-5; CDR3 DNA: TGTGCCAGCAAGGGGAGGCCGGGGAACACTGAAGCTTTCTTT; CDR3 protein: CASKGRPGNTEAFF
clone size: NA; D gene: TRBD1; J gene: TRBJ2-5; V gene: TRBV18; CDR3 DNA: TGTGCCAGCTCCCCGGGGACAGCCCAAGAGACCCAGTACTTC; CDR3 protein: CASSPGTAQETQYF
clone size: few; D gene: TRBD2; J gene: TRBJ2-3; V gene: TRBV6-5; CDR3 DNA: TGTGCCAGCAGTTACTCGAACAGCGGGGGCACAGATACGCAGTATTTT; CDR3 protein: CASSYSNSGGTDTQYF
clone size: once; D gene: TRBD2; J gene: TRBJ2-1; V gene: TRBV4-2; CDR3 DNA: TGTGCCAGCAGCCAAGAATTTTTTGGGGGGGGTCTCTACAATGAGCAGTTCTTC; CDR3 protein: CASSQEFFGGGLYNEQFF
clone size: NA; D gene: TRBD1; J gene: TRBJ2-7; V gene: TRBV2; CDR3 DNA: TGTGCCAGCTATATACTGGGGGACAGACTTAACTACGAGCAGTACTTC; CDR3 protein: CASYILGDRLNYEQYF
clone size: NA; D gene: NA; J gene: TRBJ1-1; V gene: TRBV28; CDR3 DNA: TGTGCCAGCACCCGGATCTTGGGCGGCCCGAACACTGAAGCTTTCTTT; CDR3 protein: CASTRILGGPNTEAFF
clone size: NA; D gene: NA; J gene: TRBJ2-1; V gene: TRBV15; CDR3 DNA: TGTGCCACCAGCAGAGGTGACAATGAGCAGTTCTTC; CDR3 protein: CATSRGDNEQFF
clone size: NA; D gene: NA; J gene: TRBJ1-2; V gene: TRBV7-9; CDR3 DNA: TGTGCCAGCAGCTTAGCCAGTTCCGTCTATGGCTACACCTTC; CDR3 protein: CASSLASSVYGYTF
clone size: NA; D gene: NA; J gene: TRBJ1-4; V gene: TRBV19; CDR3 DNA: TGTGCCAGTAGTATTAGCCCACGGACATCAACTAATGAAAAACTGTTTTTT; CDR3 protein: CASSISPRTSTNEKLFF